Sequencing of this T cell receptor beta chain was carried out in a study of T cells in narcolepsy. For the study at large: Enrolled donors included narcolepsy type 1 or type 2 patients and healthy controls.

CDR3 size: 13 residues. Germline V gene lookup returns CDR1 MGHDK and CDR2 SYGVNS. Trimming pared 6 bases from V and 5 bases from J, leaving 13 bases between. Comment on this clone: Its target is unknown.

Regarding the study as a whole: No autoreactive T cell clone sequences appeared in some memory CD4+ repertoires. Blood of same and different patients, but not healthy controls, reportedly held recurring autoreactive clonotypes. Same-patient CSF and blood CD4+ T cell clonotypes included HCRT-specific and TRIB2-specific autoreactive ones.

Some clones are missing from TCRdb's copy, which holds only in-frame ones; the method was immunoSEQ multiplex PCR. Among around 20,000 clones listed, around 83% were seen once. The specimen was memory (CD45RA-) CD4+ T cells from blood. The chain has TRBV25-1 and TRBJ2-5, with a tentative D call TRBD1 (6 bases). This sequence was found in a human donor in good health. The CDR3 loop is CASSYRDMETQYF. The CDR3 bases are TGTGCCAGCAGCTACCGGGACATGGAGACCCAGTACTTC. Together with reference TRBV25-1 and TRBJ2-5, the CDR3 gives the full variable domain: EADIYQTPRYLVIGTGKKITLECSQTMGHDKMYWYQQDPGMELHLIHYSYGVNSTEKGDLSSESTVSRIRTEHFPLTLESARPSHTSQYLCASSYRDMETQYFGPGTRLLVL.